The T cell receptor (beta chain) described here comes from a study of lymphopenia after photon versus proton radiotherapy (dated by TCRdb to the late 2010s). For context, the study as a whole: Photon and proton radiation therapy were compared by the study for their immunological effects in patients with gastrointestinal tumors who developed high-grade lymphopenia. The study aimed to characterize how the two radiation modalities differ in their impact on the immune system. The 15 to 20 patients in the cohort had gastrointestinal tumors, were treated with either photon or proton therapy, and subsequently developed lymphopenia. What the study reported, not specific to this receptor: After the lymphocyte count nadir, photon-treated repertoires showed oligoclonal expansion, especially of CD8+ Temra cells, which drove the drop in diversity. Across the cohort, an inverse correlation was found between a larger post-nadir drop in TCR diversity and overall survival time among patients who died. During treatment, patients who received proton therapy stayed relatively stable, whereas patients who received photon therapy lost naive T cells and TCR diversity and gained effector/memory populations. The survival association was assessed only in patients who died, and the authors presented better survival with proton therapy as a possibility rather than a demonstrated result.

A note on this clone: The specificity of this receptor is unknown. Per-base qualities were not stored, and no clone one base away is much larger.

The library was obtained by the immunoSEQ multiplex PCR assay. Alongside multiparametric flow cytometry, deep sequencing of rearranged TCR beta loci was used to profile the T cell repertoires. TCRdb holds this immuneACCESS table with in-frame rearrangements only. Some clones are missing; in checked studies, unresolved V genes explain under half, and the rest has no known cause. The sample table shows about 20,000 clones, and roughly 89% are seen once. The top ten clones comprise over 8.5% of the sample. The source material was peripheral blood, sampled from a patient treated with proton-based radiotherapy. This sequence originates from a man older than 75 with esophageal cancer.

The CDR3 region has the sequence CASSSIRKRGSNEQFF. The nucleotide sequence reads TGTGCCAGCAGCTCCATCCGGAAGCGGGGGTCCAATGAGCAGTTCTTC. The sequence joins TRBV7-2 to TRBJ2-1, and TRBD2 matches 8 of the central bases. The CDR1 and CDR2 encoded by the germline V gene are SGHTA and FQGNSA. Trimming accounts for 4 bases at V and 6 bases at J, while the number of junction bases matched to no gene is 11. The CDR3, cysteine through phenylalanine, is 16 amino acids long. The DNA shown is the 48-base CDR3, in frame from base 1.